Presented here are 11 T cell receptor beta chains from one specimen sequenced in a study of blood T cell repertoires in COVID-19. TCRdb's table, derived via immunoSEQ multiplex PCR, lists solely in-frame clones and lacks some. The sample gives over 150,000 clones, 80% to 90% of which show up once; roughly 8.3% is in the top ten. Sequenced sample: peripheral blood. The receptor set was obtained from a woman in her sixties with COVID-19, enrolled during active disease.

This sequence joins TRBV7-8 and TRBJ2-7; D perhaps matches TRBD1 (5 bases). Trimming took 2 bases from V and 2 from J, leaving 10 bases between them. Per germline, CDR1 SGHVS and CDR2 FQNEAQ. The CDR3 spans 14 residues. CDR3 bases: TGTGCCAGCAGCTTATCGGACACCACCTACGAGCAGTACGTC. This translates into CASSLSDTTYEQYV.

The chain has TRBV25-1 and TRBJ1-1, with D unresolved. This CDR3 region has 12 residues. Trimming removed 7 bases from V and 2 bases from J, with 8 bases in between. CDR1 and CDR2 (germline): MGHDK, SYGVNS. CDR3: CASKLTNTEAFF. CDR3 DNA: TGTGCCAGCAAATTAACAAACACTGAAGCTTTCTTT.

The CDR3 is CASSRGQGSGYGYTF. In DNA, the CDR3 is TGTGCCAGCAGCCGGGGACAGGGGAGTGGCTATGGCTACACCTTC. The J gene is TRBJ1-2, the V gene TRBV11-1; 10 nucleotides match TRBD1. Germline V gene lookup returns CDR1 SGHAT and CDR2 FQDESV (reference sequence). There are 15 residues in the CDR3. V dropped 5 bases and J dropped 4; count of bases not matched to a gene: 7.

The gene calls are TRBV5-1 and TRBJ1-4; 7 nucleotides line up with TRBD1. The CDR3 loop spans 15 amino acids. Germline V gene sequence: CDR1 SGHRS, CDR2 YFSETQ. V dropped 5 bases and J dropped 5; count of bases not matched to a gene: 9. Here the CDR3 DNA reads TGCGCCAGCAGTCCTCGGAGGGGGCCGAATGAAAAACTGTTTTTT. This gives the protein CASSPRRGPNEKLFF.

The chain links TRBV2 to TRBJ1-1, with 10 bases matching TRBD1. In germline, CDR1 is SNHLY, CDR2 FYNNEI. The ends lost 7 bases at V and 7 bases at J; junction bases unmatched: 18. There are 17 residues in the CDR3. CDR3 DNA: TGTGCCAGCACTTACCGACAGGGGGCGGGAGGGCTAAATGAAGCTTTCTTT. As protein: CASTYRQGAGGLNEAFF.

The table lists this clone with a count of one. The V call is TRBV7-2, the J call TRBJ1-3, with D tentatively TRBD1 (6 bases). V was trimmed by 3 bases and J by 0 bases, leaving 9 bases between them. The CDR3 contains 15 residues. CDR1 and CDR2 from the germline V gene are SGHTA and FQGNSA. For the CDR3, the DNA is TGTGCCAGCAGCTTCACAGGGTTCTCTGGAAACACCATATATTTT. It specifies CASSFTGFSGNTIYF.

The chain has TRBV25-1 and TRBJ1-1; TRBD1 aligns across 7 bases. V lost 2 bases, J lost 1 base, and 4 bases stayed unmatched. CDR3 length equals 15 residues. Germline CDR1 MGHDK, CDR2 SYGVNS. Here the CDR3 DNA reads TGTGCCAGCAGTGAAAGTTGGACAGGGAACACTGAAGCTTTCTTT. Translation: CASSESWTGNTEAFF.

The chain recombines TRBV11-2 with TRBJ1-6; 9 bases align to TRBD1. This CDR3 contains 17 residues. Losses at the gene ends were 4 bases for V and 2 bases for J; bases not matched to a gene: 6. Germline loops: CDR1 SGHAT, CDR2 FQNNGV. The CDR3 loop is CASSSGDRVAYNSPLHF. The CDR3 DNA is TGTGCCAGCAGCTCGGGGGACAGGGTCGCCTATAATTCACCCCTCCACTTT.

The chain links TRBV24-1 to TRBJ2-1; 10 nucleotides match TRBD1. There are 15 residues in the CDR3. Germline V gene lookup returns CDR1 KGHDR and CDR2 SFDVKD. V lost 6 bases, J lost 6 bases, and 7 bases stayed unmatched. The CDR3 region is CATSPSGTGVNEQFF. CDR3 sequence (DNA): TGTGCCACCAGTCCTTCCGGGACAGGGGTCAATGAGCAGTTCTTC.

The rearrangement uses TRBV18 and TRBJ2-7, with 12 positions matching TRBD2. This CDR3 is 15 amino acids long. From germline, CDR1 is KGHSH and CDR2 LQKENI. With 6 bases clipped from V and 5 bases from J, the junction kept 8 bases outside the gene matches. CDR3 amino acids: CASSPTSGGSHEQYV. The CDR3 DNA sequence: TGTGCCAGCTCCCCTACTAGCGGGGGGTCTCACGAGCAGTACGTC.

In regard to this clone: In the same sample, other DNA sequences code for this CDR3. V is TRBV3-1 (or the pseudogene TRBV3-2) and J is TRBJ2-7; TRBD2 might be the D (6 bases). The CDR3 runs 15 residues. Germline loops: CDR1 LGHDT, CDR2 YNNKEL (reference sequence). With 1 base removed from V and 1 base from J, the gap between germline ends came to 11 bases. Here the CDR3 reads CASSQVPGGSYEQYF. DNA for the CDR3: TGTGCCAGCAGCCAAGTCCCAGGAGGGTCCTACGAGCAGTACTTC.